Listed here is a single T cell receptor beta chain. No antigen is known for it. The analysis combined second doses at about 4 or about 12 weeks. The table came from immunoSEQ multiplex PCR; TCRdb's copy has only in-frame clones and leaves some out. The sample records more than 75,000 clones, 85% to 90% being singletons. The sample belongs to a study of T cell responses to AZD1222 COVID-19 vaccine. Study-wide results and limits: Most donors were white British and more were female, and clonal diversity was possibly underestimated. It was only 6 or 7 AZD1222 recipients who were seropositive at baseline. The study reported that nearly half of spike-specific TCRs target unmutated variant regions.

Germline values: CDR1 KGHDR, CDR2 SFDVKD. Losses at the gene ends were 3 bases for V and 5 bases for J; bases not matched to a gene: 10. This CDR3 spans 17 amino acids. The material was peripheral blood, obtained 28 days after the second AZD1222 dose. This clonotype was sampled from an adult who received the AZD1222 COVID-19 vaccine. The rearrangement joins TRBV24-1 to TRBJ2-7; 12 nucleotides line up with TRBD1. The CDR3 sequence is CATSDHGGTGGIHEQYF. In DNA, the CDR3 is TGTGCCACCAGTGATCACGGAGGGACAGGGGGCATTCACGAGCAGTACTTC.